The 16 T cell receptor beta chains below were found in one sample sequenced in a study of regulatory T cells in long-lasting Graves disease. CDR3 regions were amplified by Arm-PCR using iRepertoire HTBI primers to build TCR beta libraries. TCRdb re-called the multiplex PCR reads with MiXCR, one entry per CDR3 protein. Of 350,000 to 450,000 distinct CDR3 sequences listed, over 14% are singletons. Time point reported: newly diagnosed GD, antithyroid drugs for less than 3 months. Following extraction of RNA from PBMCs, that RNA was used to make the TCR library. The sample was also reused in another study, on T cells in Graves' hyperthyroidism and ophthalmopathy.

The source was peripheral blood mononuclear cells (PBMCs), collected at new diagnosis, from a patient treated with antithyroid drugs. The receptors derive from a woman in her thirties or forties with Graves disease.

This clonotype showed up many times. The chain employs TRBV7-8 and TRBJ1-5, with D perhaps matching TRBD1 (5 bases). The V gene's germline CDR1 is SGHVS and CDR2 FQNEAQ. The CDR3 has 15 residues. V was shortened by 5 bases and J by 3 bases, with 14 bases between the two germline ends. CDR3 loop: CASSPGRLLNQPQHF. The CDR3 nucleotides are TGTGCCAGCAGCCCGGGGCGGCTCCTCAATCAGCCCCAGCATTTT.

This clonotype was recorded a few times. The chain couples TRBV5-4 to TRBJ2-5, with 12 bases that match TRBD2. This CDR3 is built from 16 residues. The J segment lost 4 bases and the V segment lost 4 bases, leaving 8 bases of the junction unmatched. Germline V gene data show CDR1 as SGHNT and CDR2 as YYREEE (reference sequence). The chain's CDR3 is CASSVGLAGIRETQYF. The CDR3 DNA is TGTGCCAGCAGCGTTGGACTAGCGGGAATTAGAGAGACCCAGTACTTC.

In its sample, this clonotype was seen many times. The rearrangement uses TRBV18 and TRBJ1-1; 10 positions agree with TRBD1. CDR1 is KGHSH and CDR2 is LQKENI in the germline V gene. CDR3 length: 16 residues. V shed 0 bases, J shed 5 bases, and the junction held 6 bases outside the gene matches. CDR3 protein: CASSPPTGQGHTEAFF. The CDR3, as DNA: TGTGCCAGCTCACCACCTACGGGACAGGGGCATACTGAAGCTTTCTTT.

This clonotype was seen many times. The chain has TRBV2 and TRBJ2-2; 7 bases line up with TRBD1. The CDR3 runs to 14 residues. J was trimmed by 0 bases and V by 10 bases; bases with no gene match: 5. Germline CDR1 is SNHLY and CDR2 is FYNNEI. This chain's CDR3 is CATTDRANTGELFF. The CDR3 coding sequence is TGTGCCACTACCGACAGGGCGAACACCGGGGAGCTGTTTTTT.

The V gene is TRBV4-3, the J gene TRBJ2-1; a possible D gene is TRBD2 (6 bases). The CDR3 has 15 residues. V was cut by 1 base and J by 3 bases, with 10 bases left in between. CDR1 and CDR2 from the germline V gene are LGHNA and YSLEER. In DNA, the CDR3 is TGCGCCAGCAGCCAAGTGTTGCGGGACTACAATGAGCAGTTCTTC. Translation: CASSQVLRDYNEQFF.

This clonotype was seen ten or more times. The chain combines TRBV12-3 or TRBV12-4 with TRBJ2-7, with D unresolved. This CDR3 contains 13 residues. V lost 1 base and J 4 bases, leaving 8 bases between the germline ends. CDR3 protein: CASSLVAGYEQYF. In DNA, the CDR3 is TGTGCCAGCAGTTTAGTGGCTGGTTACGAGCAGTACTTC.

This clonotype appeared a few times. The V call is TRBV7-9, the J call TRBJ2-1; 10 bases align to TRBD1. From germline, CDR1 is SEHNR and CDR2 FQNEAQ (reference sequence). This CDR3 contains 16 residues. The J segment lost 4 bases and the V segment lost 3 bases, leaving 6 bases of the junction unmatched. CDR3 loop: CASSFLPGQGYNEQFF. The CDR3 DNA follows: TGTGCCAGCAGCTTCCTCCCGGGACAGGGGTACAATGAGCAGTTCTTC.

There are many counts of this clonotype. The J gene is TRBJ2-7, the V gene TRBV30; D remains ambiguous. The V end lost 2 bases, the J end lost 2 bases, and 10 bases lay between the germline ends. The germline CDR1 and CDR2 sequences are GTSNPN and SVGIG (reference sequence). This CDR3 spans 13 amino acids. CDR3 sequence reads: CAWSFGETYEQYF. For the CDR3, the DNA is TGTGCCTGGAGTTTTGGGGAAACCTACGAGCAGTACTTC.

This clonotype was observed many times. This sequence joins TRBV7-6 and TRBJ2-1; D is possibly TRBD2 (5 bases). The CDR3 is 15 amino acids. V was trimmed by 1 base and J by 6 bases, leaving 13 bases between them. The V gene's germline CDR1 is SGHVS and CDR2 FNYEAQ. DNA for the CDR3: TGTGCCAGCAGCTTAGTAGGTCCGGGAAGCAATGAGCAGTTCTTC. This gives the protein CASSLVGPGSNEQFF.

In this sample, this clonotype turned up a few times. The gene calls are TRBV7-9 and TRBJ1-3, with D unclear. Trimming shortened V by 5 bases and J by 3 bases, and 23 bases separated the two germline ends. CDR1 SEHNR and CDR2 FQNEAQ come from the germline V gene (reference sequence). The CDR3 contains 18 residues. CDR3 sequence (DNA): TGTGCCAGCAGCCCCCTCCAAGGTCCAGAGGGTTATGGAAACACCATATATTTT. Translated: CASSPLQGPEGYGNTIYF.

This clonotype came up many times. The rearrangement joins TRBV7-2 to TRBJ2-1; 7 bases line up with TRBD2. The CDR3 covers 15 residues. V dropped 4 bases and J dropped 6; count of bases not matched to a gene: 9. Germline-derived CDR1 and CDR2 are SGHTA and FQGNSA. The CDR3 reads CASSSGGSWSNEQFF. The CDR3 DNA follows: TGTGCCAGCAGCTCTGGCGGGAGCTGGAGCAATGAGCAGTTCTTC.

This clonotype showed up many times. This rearrangement joins TRBV5-4 to TRBJ2-1; D is possibly TRBD2 (6 bases). The CDR3 is 13 amino acids. Trimming cost V 7 bases and J 6 bases, with 14 bases left between them. Looked up from germline, CDR1 is SGHNT and CDR2 is YYREEE (reference sequence). The DNA for the CDR3 is TGTGCCAGCCGTTCGTCTAGCGTCAATGAGCAGTTCTTC. This gives the protein CASRSSSVNEQFF.

This clonotype was seen repeatedly, ten times or more. The chain employs TRBV5-4 and TRBJ1-2; 7 positions agree with TRBD1. The CDR3 covers 14 residues. Trimming removed 7 bases from V and 1 base from J; junction bases left unmatched: 7. In germline, CDR1 is SGHNT, CDR2 YYREEE (reference sequence). In DNA form, the CDR3 reads TGTGCCAGCGGAACCGGGACAGTTAACTATGGCTACACCTTC. Translating gives CASGTGTVNYGYTF.

This clonotype was recorded at least ten times. The chain recombines TRBV28 with TRBJ2-7; 12 positions agree with TRBD1. This CDR3 is built from 15 residues. CDR1 MDHEN and CDR2 SYDVKM come from the germline V gene. J was trimmed by 5 bases and V by 6 bases; bases with no gene match: 8. The CDR3 loop is CASRLSGTGGNEQYF. As DNA, the CDR3 is TGTGCCAGCAGACTTTCCGGGACAGGGGGCAACGAGCAGTACTTC.

This clonotype was seen only a few times. The CDR3, as DNA: TGTGCCAGCAGCTTAGGAGTGTGGGACAATGAGCAGTTCTTC. Residues: CASSLGVWDNEQFF. V is TRBV7-3 and J is TRBJ2-1; D is uncertain. Germline V gene sequence: CDR1 SGHTA, CDR2 FQGTGA. With 2 bases removed from V and 5 bases from J, the gap between germline ends came to 10 bases. There are 14 residues in the CDR3.

This clonotype was detected many times. The rearrangement joins TRBV24-1 to TRBJ2-1, with TRBD2 identical over 9 bases. There are 14 residues in the CDR3. Germline CDR1 and CDR2: KGHDR and SFDVKD. Trimming took 5 bases from V and 9 from J; bases not matched to a gene: 7. The CDR3 is CATSASGTSFEQFF. The CDR3 nucleotides read TGTGCCACCAGTGCTTCCGGGACTAGCTTTGAGCAGTTCTTC.